This T cell receptor beta chain was profiled in a study of T cells in Graves' hyperthyroidism and ophthalmopathy (dated by TCRdb to between 2017 and 2020). About the investigation overall: Peripheral blood samples were taken at the time of initial diagnosis, prior to any treatment. A discovery cohort of about 96 patients, about 40 with Graves' ophthalmopathy and under 60 with stable Graves' hyperthyroidism, was used to find distinguishing TCR V-J signatures. An independent validation cohort of around 19 hyperthyroidism patients and 15 or so patients who later progressed to ophthalmopathy tested prospective prediction of ophthalmopathy. For training and testing, the 100 or so patients in the discovery cohort were randomly divided in a 7:3 ratio. The study also compared thyroid tissue and blood T-cell repertoires from five or six Graves' hyperthyroidism patients. After sampling, hyperthyroidism patients received methimazole starting at 30 mg daily, and ophthalmopathy patients received high-dose intravenous methylprednisolone. The paper reports TCR Vbeta CDR3 sequencing of more than 120 peripheral blood samples: around 45 ophthalmopathy, 70 to 85 hyperthyroidism and about 17 progressor patients.

General conclusions and limits of the study: No statistical method was used to set the sample size in advance, and investigators knew the group allocation. During validation, the model predicted progression to ophthalmopathy a median of approximately 6 months ahead of onset, with 70.59% sensitivity and 72.22% specificity. Most expanded thyroid clonotypes (frequency above 0.001) were also detected in blood, a finding suggesting that blood repertoires may reflect thyroid immune responses. Ophthalmopathy was separated from stable hyperthyroidism by a 13 V-J signature model, with 87.88% sensitivity and 81% to 83% specificity obtained in cross-validation and 80%/75% obtained in testing.

This clonotype came up a few times. Its antigen remains undetermined. Base qualities are not provided; no much larger clone lies one nucleotide away. The germline V gene supplies CDR1 SGDLS and CDR2 YYNGEE. Germline trimming amounts to 6 bases on V and 3 bases on J, with 6 as the count of junction bases outside the gene matches. From cysteine to phenylalanine, the CDR3 is 14 amino acids long. Only the CDR3 portion is preserved as DNA: 42 bases, with reading frame beginning at the first base. Amplification of TCR beta CDR3 regions was carried out from RNA transcripts. For the first round of RT-PCR on the TCR CDR3, the HTBI primer set was used together with the Qiagen OneStep RT-PCR kit. Libraries were constructed in a second round of multiplex PCR, after which size selection and purification were carried out. The libraries were sequenced on an Illumina HiSeq2000 using paired-end 100 bp reads. The source study handled its data this way. SOAPnuke was used to process the raw data, removing reads that contained adapters or uncalled bases, had a mean Phred below 15, or lacked an exact match to the constant primer or identifier. COPE v1.2.5 was used to merge the high-quality paired reads, and each unique nucleotide sequence was defined as a clonotype. Clonotypes were aligned to IMGT TRBV, TRBD and TRBJ reference segments using MiTCR v1.1. The analysis was restricted to V-J combinations with a frequency above 0.0001, which together covered over 99% of the repertoires. A TCS score was defined as the ratio of F50 (clonal expansion) to E x V (chaos), with BLOSUM62-based TCRdist applied between CDR3 peptides within each V-J. Welch's t-statistics and random forest reduced roughly 540 V-J features to 10 to 15, which were used in a naive Bayes classifier (R e1071). The raw public data were reprocessed by TCRdb itself: fastp quality trimming at Q25, MiXCR clonotype calling, in-frame beta chains only. Merged by CDR3 protein, the rows form single entries marked with the most common genes and DNA. The V and J calls follow TCRdb's processing rather than the paper's. In this sample the table shows fewer than 500,000 distinct CDR3 sequences, over 12% of which occur a single time. The ten largest clones add up to less than 15% of the sample.

Ophthalmopathy patients had moderately to severely active disease, Clinical Activity Score of at least 3, NOSPECS grade of at least 4, and duration under 3 months. Any patient with an uncontrolled infection, another autoimmune disease, pregnancy or lactation was excluded. Diagnoses were based on clinical symptoms, serum thyroxine and TRAb, thyroid ultrasound and orbital computed tomography. Ficoll-Paque density gradient centrifugation was used to isolate PBMCs from around 10 ml of fresh peripheral blood. Total RNA was extracted using Trizol reagent, and RNA quality was assessed on an Agilent 2100 Bioanalyzer.

The rearrangement combines TRBV9 with TRBJ1-5, with 7 bases aligning to TRBD1. Sequencing was done on a sample of blood. This receptor was obtained from a young man with Graves' ophthalmopathy. The sequenced DNA is TGTGCCAGCACCCCCGGGACAGCCAATCAGCCCCAGCATTTT. This yields the protein CASTPGTANQPQHF.